This is a list of T cell receptor beta chains from one sample in a study of blood T cell repertoires in COVID-19. Clones were read by immunoSEQ multiplex PCR, and TCRdb kept only the in-frame ones, dropping some. The profile shows about 370,000 clones, 80% to 90% of them singletons. The sequenced material came from PBMCs or T cells enriched from blood (not recorded which). These receptors all come from a man aged 18-30 years who had recovered from COVID-19. The CDR3 runs from the conserved cysteine through the conserved F or W. A D gene is named only where the DNA matches it firmly. Only some rows state a clone size, as once, few, many or a class for expanded clones.

size: -
D: -
J: TRBJ1-6
V: TRBV5-1
DNA: TGCGCCAGCAGCCCCACAGGGAACTCCTATAATTCACCCCTCCACTTT
CDR3: CASSPTGNSYNSPLHF

size: -
D: TRBD2
J: TRBJ2-4
V: TRBV18
DNA: TGTGCCAGCTCTCTCTACCGCGGGCTAGCGGGCGCCCTAGCCAAAAACATTCAGTACTTC
CDR3: CASSLYRGLAGALAKNIQYF

size: once
D: -
J: TRBJ2-1
V: TRBV6-2/TRBV6-3
DNA: TGTGCCAGCAGTTACTCAGTCGGCGGGCAGTTCTTC
CDR3: CASSYSVGGQFF

size: -
D: -
J: TRBJ2-1
V: TRBV29-1
DNA: TGCAGCGTTGGTACTAGCCGGAGTAATGAGCAGTTCTTC
CDR3: CSVGTSRSNEQFF

size: -
D: TRBD2
J: TRBJ2-1
V: TRBV11-3
DNA: TGTGCCAGCAGCCTGGGAGGGACCTACAATGAGCAGTTCTTC
CDR3: CASSLGGTYNEQFF

size: -
D: -
J: TRBJ1-2
V: TRBV28
DNA: TGTGCCAGCAGTTTCGGGGACATTCCCTCTTATGGCTACACCTTC
CDR3: CASSFGDIPSYGYTF

size: -
D: TRBD2
J: TRBJ2-1
V: TRBV4-2
DNA: TGTGCCAGCAGCGCCGGGACTAGCGGTAACAATGAGCAGTTCTTC
CDR3: CASSAGTSGNNEQFF

size: -
D: TRBD1
J: TRBJ1-3
V: TRBV11-2
DNA: TGTGCCAGCAGCCCGTACAGGGGAGACGGAAACACCATATATTTT
CDR3: CASSPYRGDGNTIYF

size: -
D: -
J: TRBJ1-4
V: TRBV6-5
DNA: TGTGCCAGCAGAGACTCGGGGGGAGGGTATGAAAAACTGTTTTTT
CDR3: CASRDSGGGYEKLFF

size: -
D: -
J: TRBJ1-6
V: TRBV27
DNA: TGTGCCAGCAGTTCTACCTTGGGCCAATCACCCCTCCACTTT
CDR3: CASSSTLGQSPLHF

size: -
D: TRBD2
J: TRBJ2-7
V: TRBV4-2
DNA: TGTGCCAGCAGCCTCAGAGCTAGCGGCTACGAGCAGTACTTC
CDR3: CASSLRASGYEQYF

size: once
D: TRBD1
J: TRBJ1-2
V: TRBV7-8
DNA: TGTGCCAGCAGCCCCTGGACCGGGACAGGGGATTTCTACACCTTC
CDR3: CASSPWTGTGDFYTF

size: -
D: TRBD2
J: TRBJ2-3
V: TRBV7-2
DNA: TGTGCCAGCAGCTTTCCTAGCGGGGGTACCACAGATACGCAGTATTTT
CDR3: CASSFPSGGTTDTQYF

size: -
D: -
J: TRBJ1-6
V: TRBV3-1/TRBV3-2
DNA: TGTGCCAGCAGCCAAACCTACAGGGTCGATGGTTCACCCCTCCACTTT
CDR3: CASSQTYRVDGSPLHF

size: once
D: -
J: TRBJ1-4
V: TRBV28
DNA: TGTGCCAGCACAGGTCCAACTAATGAAAAACTGTTTTTT
CDR3: CASTGPTNEKLFF

size: -
D: -
J: TRBJ1-1
V: TRBV28
DNA: TGTGCCAGCAGTTCACGGGGATATTACCGCACTGAAGCTTTCTTT
CDR3: CASSSRGYYRTEAFF

size: once
D: -
J: TRBJ1-1
V: TRBV10-1
DNA: TGCGCCAGCTCGGAAGCTTTCTTT
CDR3: CASSEAFF

size: -
D: -
J: TRBJ2-5
V: TRBV11-2
DNA: TGTGCCAGCAGCGGGAGTGGGGAGACCCAGTACTTC
CDR3: CASSGSGETQYF

size: -
D: TRBD2
J: TRBJ2-7
V: TRBV4-1
DNA: TGCGCCAGCAGCCCTGGACTAGCGGGAAACGGGTTACTCGAGCAGTACTTC
CDR3: CASSPGLAGNGLLEQYF

size: -
D: -
J: TRBJ2-1
V: TRBV18
DNA: TGTGCCAGCTCACCCTTGGGGGGGGCCATGGACAATGAGCAGTTCTTC
CDR3: CASSPLGGAMDNEQFF

size: -
D: TRBD2
J: TRBJ2-5
V: TRBV2
DNA: TGTGCCAGCGTCGTAGCGGGGACCCAAGAGACCCAGTACTTC
CDR3: CASVVAGTQETQYF

size: -
D: -
J: TRBJ2-2
V: TRBV15
DNA: TGTGCCACCAGCAGGGCAGGGCGGCCCGGGGAGCTGTTTTTT
CDR3: CATSRAGRPGELFF

size: -
D: TRBD2
J: TRBJ2-7
V: TRBV11-2
DNA: TGTGCCAGCAGCTTATTCCTAGCGGGAGATAGCGAGCAGTACTTC
CDR3: CASSLFLAGDSEQYF

size: -
D: -
J: TRBJ2-1
V: TRBV4-2
DNA: TGTGCCAGCAGCCAAGATATTACAGGGTCCTACAATGAGCAGTTCTTC
CDR3: CASSQDITGSYNEQFF

size: -
D: -
J: TRBJ1-6
V: TRBV12-5
DNA: TGTGCTAGTGGTTTGGATCTTTCACCCCTCCACTTT
CDR3: CASGLDLSPLHF

size: few
D: TRBD1
J: TRBJ1-1
V: TRBV28
DNA: TGTGCCAGCAGAAGGGGACAGTTGAACACTGAAGCTTTCTTT
CDR3: CASRRGQLNTEAFF

size: -
D: TRBD1
J: TRBJ1-2
V: TRBV30
DNA: TGTGCCTGGGGGACAGGGGGCTATGGCTACACCTTC
CDR3: CAWGTGGYGYTF

size: -
D: TRBD1
J: TRBJ2-7
V: TRBV6-5
DNA: TGTGCCAGCAGTTACTCGAGAGGGACAGGACCCTACGAGCAGTACTTC
CDR3: CASSYSRGTGPYEQYF

size: -
D: TRBD1
J: TRBJ1-3
V: TRBV4-1
DNA: TGCGCCAGCAGCCCCGATAGAGGGGACAGGGAATCGATCGGCACCATATATTTT
CDR3: CASSPDRGDRESIGTIYF